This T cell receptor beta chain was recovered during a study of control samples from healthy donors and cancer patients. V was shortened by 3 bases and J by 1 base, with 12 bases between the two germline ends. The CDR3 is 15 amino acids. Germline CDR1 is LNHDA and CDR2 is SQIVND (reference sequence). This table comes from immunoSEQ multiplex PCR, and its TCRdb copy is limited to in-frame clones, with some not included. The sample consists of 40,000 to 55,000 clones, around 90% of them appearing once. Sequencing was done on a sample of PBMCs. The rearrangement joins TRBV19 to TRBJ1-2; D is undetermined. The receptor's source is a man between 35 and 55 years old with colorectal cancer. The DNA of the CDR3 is TGTGCCAGTAGTATTTGGTCAGGAGGTAACTATGGCTACACCTTC. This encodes CASSIWSGGNYGYTF.